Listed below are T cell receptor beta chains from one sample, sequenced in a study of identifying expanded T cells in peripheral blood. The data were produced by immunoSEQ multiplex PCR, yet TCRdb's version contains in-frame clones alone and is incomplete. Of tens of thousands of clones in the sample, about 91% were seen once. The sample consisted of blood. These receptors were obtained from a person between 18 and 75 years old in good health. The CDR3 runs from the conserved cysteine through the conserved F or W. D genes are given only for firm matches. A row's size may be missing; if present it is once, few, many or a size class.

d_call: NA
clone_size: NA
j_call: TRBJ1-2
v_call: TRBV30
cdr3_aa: CAWSRADTGGYTF
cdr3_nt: TGTGCCTGGAGCCGAGCGGACACTGGGGGCTACACCTTC

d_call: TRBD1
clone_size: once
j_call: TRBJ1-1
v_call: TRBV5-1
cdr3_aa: CASTRDRRTEAFF
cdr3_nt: TGCGCCAGCACCCGGGACAGGAGGACTGAAGCTTTCTTT

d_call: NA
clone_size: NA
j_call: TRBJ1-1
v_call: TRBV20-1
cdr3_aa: CSARGHTEAFF
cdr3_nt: TGCAGTGCTAGGGGTCACACTGAAGCTTTCTTT

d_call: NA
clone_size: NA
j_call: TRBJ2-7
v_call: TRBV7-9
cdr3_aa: CASSLGALGEQYF
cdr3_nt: TGTGCCAGCAGCTTGGGGGCATTGGGCGAGCAGTACTTC

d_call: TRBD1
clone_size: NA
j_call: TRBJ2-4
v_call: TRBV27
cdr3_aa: CASSWGGTGTGKNIQYF
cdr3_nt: TGTGCCAGCAGTTGGGGGGGGACAGGGACGGGCAAAAACATTCAGTACTTC

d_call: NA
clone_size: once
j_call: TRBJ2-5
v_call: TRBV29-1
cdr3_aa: CSGRSGGETQYF
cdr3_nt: TGCAGCGGAAGATCAGGGGGGGAGACCCAGTACTTC

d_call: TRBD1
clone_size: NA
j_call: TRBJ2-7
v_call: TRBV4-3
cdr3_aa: CASSQAGGSYEQYF
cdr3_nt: TGCGCCAGCAGCCAGGCAGGGGGTTCTTACGAGCAGTACTTC

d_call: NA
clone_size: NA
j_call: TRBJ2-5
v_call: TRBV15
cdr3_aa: CATSIGARETQYF
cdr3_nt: TGTGCCACCAGCATCGGAGCGAGGGAGACCCAGTACTTC

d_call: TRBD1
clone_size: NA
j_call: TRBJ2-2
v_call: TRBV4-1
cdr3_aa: CASSQGHRGANTGELFF
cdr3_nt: TGCGCCAGCAGCCAAGGTCACAGGGGCGCGAACACCGGGGAGCTGTTTTTT

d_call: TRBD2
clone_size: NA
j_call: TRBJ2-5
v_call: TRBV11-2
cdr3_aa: CASSFTSGGYQETQYF
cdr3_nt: TGTGCCAGCAGCTTCACTAGCGGTGGCTACCAAGAGACCCAGTACTTC

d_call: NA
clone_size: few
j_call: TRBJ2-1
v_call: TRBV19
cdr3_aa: CASSIPNRESEQFF
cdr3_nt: TGTGCCAGTAGTATCCCGAACAGGGAAAGTGAGCAGTTCTTC

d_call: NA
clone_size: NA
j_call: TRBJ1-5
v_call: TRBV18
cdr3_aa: CASSPGTDLSQPQHF
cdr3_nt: TGTGCCAGCTCACCGGGTACGGACTTGAGTCAGCCCCAGCATTTT

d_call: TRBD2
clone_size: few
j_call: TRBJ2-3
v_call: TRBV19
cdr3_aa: CASSRGVGTDTQYF
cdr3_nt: TGTGCCAGTAGTCGGGGGGTGGGCACAGATACGCAGTATTTT

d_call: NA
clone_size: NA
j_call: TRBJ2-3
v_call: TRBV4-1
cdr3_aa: CASSRDRSSDTQYF
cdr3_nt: TGCGCCAGCAGCCGCGACAGGTCCTCAGATACGCAGTATTTT

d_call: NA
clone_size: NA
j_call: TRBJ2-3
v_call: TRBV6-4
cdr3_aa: CASSDKPGSTDTQYF
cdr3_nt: TGTGCCAGCAGTGACAAGCCAGGGAGCACAGATACGCAGTATTTT

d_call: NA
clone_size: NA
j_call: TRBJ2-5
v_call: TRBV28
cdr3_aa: CASSFPGETQYF
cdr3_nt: TGTGCCAGCAGTTTTCCCGGGGAGACCCAGTACTTC

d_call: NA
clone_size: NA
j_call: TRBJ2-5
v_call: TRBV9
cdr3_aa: CASSVDQGRVETQYF
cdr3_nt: TGTGCCAGCAGCGTAGACCAGGGGCGGGTGGAGACCCAGTACTTC